This paragraph covers one T cell receptor (beta chain) sequence. Its antigen is unknown. The CDR3 has 15 residues. Germline lookup yields CDR1 SGDLS and CDR2 YYNGEE. V shed 0 bases and J 8 bases; nucleotides not matched to a gene: 5. The data originate from a study of T cell responses to AZD1222 COVID-19 vaccine. About the study: Second-dose groups at about 4 or about 12 weeks were pooled.

Some clones are missing from TCRdb's copy, which holds only in-frame ones; the method was immunoSEQ multiplex PCR. The data show about 110,000 clones, about 85% seen once. Whole-study results and caveats: Following two doses of AZD1222, Spike-specific TCR breadth and depth rose. Donors skewed white British and female; clonal diversity was possibly underestimated. Baseline serology detected seropositivity in only five or six AZD1222 recipients.

This TCR was recovered from an adult in good health. The sequences come from peripheral blood, collected on day 0 of AZD1222 vaccination. This chain connects TRBV9 to TRBJ1-2; 12 positions match TRBD1. The CDR3 DNA reads TGTGCCAGCAGCGTAGAGGGACAGGGGGCGAGAGGCTACACCTTC. Protein sequence: CASSVEGQGARGYTF.